The T cell receptor (beta chain) described here comes from a study of human T cells and chemical hapten exposure. Overall study: Scalp application of diphenylcyclopropenone was performed weekly in patients across the entire roughly 23-week study. Findings and limits, study-wide: The formation of large CDR3 similarity clusters by expanded TCRs significantly exceeded that of controls.

TCRdb analysed the RACE reads with MiXCR anew, one entry per CDR3 protein. The table lists roughly 43,000 distinct CDR3 sequences, around a tenth of them singletons, with 13% to 15% in the top ten. CDR3 length: 14 amino acids. Germline CDR1 and CDR2: DFQATT and SNEGSKA (reference sequence). With 4 bases clipped from V and 5 bases from J, the junction kept 7 bases outside the gene matches. Time point noted: patch test 2, 6 weeks after DPC sensitization. Treatment reported: therapeutic diphenylcyclopropenone sensitization with weekly scalp DPC. Unfractionated whole blood was the source of the extracted total RNA. Blood draws came first, before each patch test. This clonotype was seen repeatedly, ten times or more. Its antigen remains unknown.

The material sequenced was whole blood, taken in connection with sensitization to the hapten diphenylcyclopropenone (DPC). The receptor was isolated from a woman in her 30s with alopecia areata. Some clones in this sample may be carry-over from other donors' samples. The chain employs TRBV20-1 and TRBJ2-3, with 9 bases identical to TRBD1. The CDR3 nucleotides are TGCAGTGCTACCGGACAGGGGCCCGGAGATACGCAGTATTTT. As protein: CSATGQGPGDTQYF.